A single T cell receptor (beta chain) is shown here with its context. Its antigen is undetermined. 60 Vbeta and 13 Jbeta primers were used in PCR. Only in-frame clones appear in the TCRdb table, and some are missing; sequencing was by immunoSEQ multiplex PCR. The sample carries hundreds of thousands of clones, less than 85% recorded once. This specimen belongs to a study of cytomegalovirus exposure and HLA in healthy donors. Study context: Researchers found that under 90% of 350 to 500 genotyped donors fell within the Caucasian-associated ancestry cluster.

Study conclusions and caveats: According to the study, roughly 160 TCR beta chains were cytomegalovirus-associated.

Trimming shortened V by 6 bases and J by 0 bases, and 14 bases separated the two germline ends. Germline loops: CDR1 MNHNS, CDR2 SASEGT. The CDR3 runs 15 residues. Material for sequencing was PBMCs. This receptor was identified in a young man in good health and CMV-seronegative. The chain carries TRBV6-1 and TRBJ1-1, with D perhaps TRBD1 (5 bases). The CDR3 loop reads CASSPWGGMNTEAFF. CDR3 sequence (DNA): TGTGCCAGCAGCCCTTGGGGGGGGATGAACACTGAAGCTTTCTTT.